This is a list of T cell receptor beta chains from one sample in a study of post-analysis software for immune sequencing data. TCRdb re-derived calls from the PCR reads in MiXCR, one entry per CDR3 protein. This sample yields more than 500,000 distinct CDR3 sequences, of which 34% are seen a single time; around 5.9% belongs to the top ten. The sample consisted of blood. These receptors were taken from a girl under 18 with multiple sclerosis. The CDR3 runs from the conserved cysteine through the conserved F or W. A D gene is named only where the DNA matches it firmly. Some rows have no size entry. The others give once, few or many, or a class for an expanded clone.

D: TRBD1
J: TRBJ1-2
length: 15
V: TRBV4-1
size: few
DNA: TGCGCCAGCAGCCAAGACACGACAGGGATGGATGGCTACACCTTC
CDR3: CASSQDTTGMDGYTF

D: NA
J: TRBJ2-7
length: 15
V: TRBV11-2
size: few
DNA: TGTGCCAGCAGCTTAAGGCAGGGGTGGACCTACGAGCAGTACTTC
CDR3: CASSLRQGWTYEQYF

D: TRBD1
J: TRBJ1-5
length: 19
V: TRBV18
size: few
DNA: TGTGCCAGCTCACCAGTCTCGAGACAGGGACCAAATAGCAATCAGCCCCAGCATTTT
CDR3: CASSPVSRQGPNSNQPQHF

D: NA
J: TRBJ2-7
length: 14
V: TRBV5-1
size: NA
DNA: TGCGCCAGCAGCTTGTCAGGGAAAGGCTACGAGCAGTACTTC
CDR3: CASSLSGKGYEQYF

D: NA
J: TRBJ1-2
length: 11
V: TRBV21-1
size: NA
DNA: TGTGCCAGCAGCTCCCCCTGGATCTACACCTTC
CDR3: CASSSPWIYTF

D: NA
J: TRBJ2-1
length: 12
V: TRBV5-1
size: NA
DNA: TGCGCCAGCAGTCCCGGGGGTCCCGAGCAGTTCTTC
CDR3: CASSPGGPEQFF

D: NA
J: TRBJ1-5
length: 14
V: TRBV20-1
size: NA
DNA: TGCAGTGCTAGAGACTATCAGAGCAATCAGCCCCAGCATTTT
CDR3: CSARDYQSNQPQHF

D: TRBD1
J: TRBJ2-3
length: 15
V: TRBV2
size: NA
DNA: TGTGCCAGCAGTGATATGGGACAGGGGACAGATACGCAGTATTTT
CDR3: CASSDMGQGTDTQYF

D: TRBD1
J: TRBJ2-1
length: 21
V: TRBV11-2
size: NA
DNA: TGTGCCAGCAGCTTATTTGTCCCGGGACAGGGGGCCCGTAGCTCCTACAATGAGCAGTTCTTC
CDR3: CASSLFVPGQGARSSYNEQFF

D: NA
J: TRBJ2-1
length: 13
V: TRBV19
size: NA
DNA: TGTGCCAGTAGTATAGGACAGAACAATGAGCAGTTCTTC
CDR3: CASSIGQNNEQFF

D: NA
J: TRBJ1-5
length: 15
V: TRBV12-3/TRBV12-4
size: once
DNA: TGTGCCAGCAGTCGACAGCGGGACAGCAATCAGCCCCAGCATTTT
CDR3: CASSRQRDSNQPQHF

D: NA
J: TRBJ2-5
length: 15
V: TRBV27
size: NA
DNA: TGTGCCAGCAGTTTAAATAAAGGTTTGGGAGAGACCCAGTACTTC
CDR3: CASSLNKGLGETQYF

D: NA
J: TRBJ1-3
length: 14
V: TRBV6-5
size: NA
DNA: TGTGCCAGCAGCTACGACCGGTCCCCTGACACCATATATTTT
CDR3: CASSYDRSPDTIYF

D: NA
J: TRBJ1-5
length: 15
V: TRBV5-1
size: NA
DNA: TGCGCCAGCAGCTTGGTTCCCGGGGGCAATCAGCCCCAGCATTTT
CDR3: CASSLVPGGNQPQHF

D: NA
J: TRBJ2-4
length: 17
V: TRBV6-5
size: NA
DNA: TGTGCCAGCAGTTACTCAGCGCCCACACTAGCCAAAAACATTCAGTACTTC
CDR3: CASSYSAPTLAKNIQYF

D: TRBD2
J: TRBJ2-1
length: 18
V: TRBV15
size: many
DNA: TGTGCCACCAGCAGAGGCCGACTAGCGGGCCGTAGTTACAATGAGCAGTTCTTC
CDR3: CATSRGRLAGRSYNEQFF

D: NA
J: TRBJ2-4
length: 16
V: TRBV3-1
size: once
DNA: TGTGCCAGCAGCCAAGGTGGAGGGGGTCGCCAAGAGGCCCAGTACTTC
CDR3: CASSQGGGGRQEAQYF